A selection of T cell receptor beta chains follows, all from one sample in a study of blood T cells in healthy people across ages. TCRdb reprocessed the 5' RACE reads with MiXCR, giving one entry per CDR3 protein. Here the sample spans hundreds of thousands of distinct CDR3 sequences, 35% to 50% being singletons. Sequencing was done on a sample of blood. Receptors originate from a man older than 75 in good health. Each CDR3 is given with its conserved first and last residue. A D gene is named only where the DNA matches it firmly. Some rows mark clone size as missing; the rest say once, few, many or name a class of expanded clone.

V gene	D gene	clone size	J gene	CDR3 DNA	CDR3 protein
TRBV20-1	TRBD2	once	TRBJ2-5	TGCAGTGCTAGAGAAAGAGGGACTAGTTTGTACTTC	CSARERGTSLYF
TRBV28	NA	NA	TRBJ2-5	TGTGCCAGCAGTCCAGTCGGGGGCGTGTCGGAGACCCAGTACTTC	CASSPVGGVSETQYF
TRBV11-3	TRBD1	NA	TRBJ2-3	TGTGCCAGCAGCTTGACCGGGACAGGGGGCGCAGATACGCAGTATTTT	CASSLTGTGGADTQYF
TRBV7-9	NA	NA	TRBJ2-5	TGTGCCAGCAGCCGACAAGTAAATCAAGAGACCCAGTACTTC	CASSRQVNQETQYF
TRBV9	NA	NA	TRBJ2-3	TGTGCCAGCAGCGTTGGGGAGATTCATGATACGCAGTATTTT	CASSVGEIHDTQYF
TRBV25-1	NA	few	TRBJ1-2	TGTGCCAGCAGTGAATATGTCCAGGGGACCTATGGCTACACCTTC	CASSEYVQGTYGYTF
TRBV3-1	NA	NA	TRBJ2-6	TGTGCCAGCAGCCAAGGTCAACGGGGTTCTGGGGCCAACGTCCTGACTTTC	CASSQGQRGSGANVLTF
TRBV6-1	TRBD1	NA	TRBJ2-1	TGTGCCAGCAGTGGCAACCGGGACAGGGTAAATGAGCAGTTCTTC	CASSGNRDRVNEQFF
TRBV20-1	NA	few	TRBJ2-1	TGCAGTGCTAGTCCCGGGGTGGCGGGGGCCGGGAATGAGCAGTTCTTC	CSASPGVAGAGNEQFF
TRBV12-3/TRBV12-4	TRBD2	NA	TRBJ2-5	TGTGCCAGCAGCTCCAGCGGGAGGGCAGATGAGCAGTACTTC	CASSSSGRADEQYF
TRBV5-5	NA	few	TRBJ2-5	TGTGCCAGCAGTCTTACCCCCCTTGAGACCCAGTACTTC	CASSLTPLETQYF
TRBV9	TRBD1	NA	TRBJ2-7	TGTGCCAGCAGCGTTGACAGGGGGCTCGGGGACGAGCAGTACTTC	CASSVDRGLGDEQYF
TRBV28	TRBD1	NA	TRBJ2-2	TGTGCCAGCTTTCGGACAGGGAGGACCGGGGAGCTGTTTTTT	CASFRTGRTGELFF
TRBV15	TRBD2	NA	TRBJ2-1	TGTGCCACCAGCAGAGACCTTACCGTGACTAGCGGGGTATCCTACAATGAGCAGTTCTTC	CATSRDLTVTSGVSYNEQFF
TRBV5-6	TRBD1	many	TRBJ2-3	TGTGCCAGCAGCTCCCCCGGGACAGCGAGGGGTTTGACGCAGTATTTT	CASSSPGTARGLTQYF
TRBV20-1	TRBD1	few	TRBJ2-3	TGCAGTGCCATCTTACAGGGGCGGAGAGATACGCAGTATTTT	CSAILQGRRDTQYF
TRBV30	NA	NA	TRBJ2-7	TGTGCCTGGAGGGTCCAGGGGATCTACGAGCAGTACTTC	CAWRVQGIYEQYF
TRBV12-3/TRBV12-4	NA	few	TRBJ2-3	TGTGCCAGCAGTTTATCCCAGACCACAGATACGCAGTATTTT	CASSLSQTTDTQYF
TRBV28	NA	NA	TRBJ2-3	TGTGCCAGCAGTTTAGATAGTCCCGCAGATACGCAGTATTTT	CASSLDSPADTQYF
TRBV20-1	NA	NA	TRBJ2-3	TGCAGTGCTAGAGATCAGGTCGGCCGAACGCAGTATTTT	CSARDQVGRTQYF
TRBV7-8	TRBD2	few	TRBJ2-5	TGTGCCAGCAGCTATGACGGGACTAGCGGGAGGGCGGTGTTTCAGACCCAGTACTTC	CASSYDGTSGRAVFQTQYF
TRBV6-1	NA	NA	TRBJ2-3	TGTGCCAGCATCTGGACAAGGGGCACAGATACGCAGTATTTT	CASIWTRGTDTQYF
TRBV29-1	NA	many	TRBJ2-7	TGCAGCGTTGGTCGGAATTCCCACGAGCAGTACTTC	CSVGRNSHEQYF
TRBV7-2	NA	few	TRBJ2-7	TGTGCCAGCAGCTTAGAAGGGACCAGCTCCTACGAGCAGTACTTC	CASSLEGTSSYEQYF
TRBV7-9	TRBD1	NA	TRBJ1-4	TGTGCCAGCAGCCGACCCGGGACAGGAAATGAAAAACTGTTTTTT	CASSRPGTGNEKLFF
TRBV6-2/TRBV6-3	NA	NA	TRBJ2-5	TGTGCCAGCAGTTACTCTTTGTCGTTCCAAGAGACCCAGTACTTC	CASSYSLSFQETQYF
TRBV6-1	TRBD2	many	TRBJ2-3	TGTGCCAGCAGCGGACTAGCGAGCACAGATACGCAGTATTTT	CASSGLASTDTQYF
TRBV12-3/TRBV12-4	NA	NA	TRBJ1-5	TGTGCCGGCAGTAAGCAGGGGTTTAGCAATCAGCCCCAGCATTTT	CAGSKQGFSNQPQHF
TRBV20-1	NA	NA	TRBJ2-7	TGCAGTGCTATAGACGATGGACGGTCCTACGAGCAGTACTTC	CSAIDDGRSYEQYF
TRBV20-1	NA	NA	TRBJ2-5	TGCAGTGCTAGTGGTACAGGGCAAGAGACCCAGTACTTC	CSASGTGQETQYF
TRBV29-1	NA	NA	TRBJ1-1	TGCAGCGTTGAACTGGGGTGGATGGTCAACACTGAAGCTTTCTTT	CSVELGWMVNTEAFF
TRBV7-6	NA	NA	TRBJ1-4	TGTGCCAGCAGCGCATCGACATGGACTAATGAAAAACTGTTTTTT	CASSASTWTNEKLFF
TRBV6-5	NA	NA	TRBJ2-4	TGTGCCAGCAGTACCACGCGGGGAGCCAAAAACATTCAGTACTTC	CASSTTRGAKNIQYF
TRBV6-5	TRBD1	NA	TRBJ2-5	TGTGCCAGCAGTTACGGGGACAGGCTGTACCAAGAGACCCAGTACTTC	CASSYGDRLYQETQYF
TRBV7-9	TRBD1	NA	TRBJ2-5	TGTGCCAGCAGCAATGGACAGGGGTTCGATACCGGGACAGCACAAGAGACCCAGTACTTC	CASSNGQGFDTGTAQETQYF
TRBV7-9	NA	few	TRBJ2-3	TGTGCCAGCAGCCCCGTCCCCACAGATACGCAGTATTTT	CASSPVPTDTQYF
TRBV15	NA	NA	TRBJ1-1	TGTGCCACCAGCAGAGATTCAATGGCCAGCCACACTGAAGCTTTCTTT	CATSRDSMASHTEAFF
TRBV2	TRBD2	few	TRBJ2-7	TGTGCCAGCAGCAGAAGCGGGAGCTCCTACGAGCAGTACTTC	CASSRSGSSYEQYF
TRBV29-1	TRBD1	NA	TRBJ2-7	TGCAGCGTTGCCACAGGGGTTTTGGACGAGCAGTACTTC	CSVATGVLDEQYF
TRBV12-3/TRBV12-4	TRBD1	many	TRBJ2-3	TGTGCCAGCAGTTTTCGACAGGGGATGACAGATACGCAGTATTTT	CASSFRQGMTDTQYF
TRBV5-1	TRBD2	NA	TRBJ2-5	TGCGCCAGCAGCTCCGGACTAGCGGGGGGCCAGGGAGAGCAGTACTTC	CASSSGLAGGQGEQYF
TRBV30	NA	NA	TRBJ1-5	TGTGCCTGGAGTGTACCGGGGGCCGATCAGCCCCAGCATTTT	CAWSVPGADQPQHF
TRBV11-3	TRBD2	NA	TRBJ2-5	TGTGCCAGCAGCCAAAGGGTCGGGAGGGGCCAAGAGACCCAGTACTTC	CASSQRVGRGQETQYF
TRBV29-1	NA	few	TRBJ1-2	TGCAGCGTTGGTGGAGGGAGGGGCAACTATGGCTACACCTTC	CSVGGGRGNYGYTF
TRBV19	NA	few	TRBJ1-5	TGTGCCAGTAGTATAGATAAGACGGGGGGCAATCAGCCCCAGCATTTT	CASSIDKTGGNQPQHF
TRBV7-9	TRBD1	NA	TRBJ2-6	TGTGCCAGCAGGTTTAACTCGGGACAGGGGATCAGCTCTGGGGCCAACGTCCTGACTTTC	CASRFNSGQGISSGANVLTF
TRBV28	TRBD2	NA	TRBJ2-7	TGTGCCGGTGGGACTAGCGGGATTGAGTCCTACAATGAGCAGTACTTC	CAGGTSGIESYNEQYF
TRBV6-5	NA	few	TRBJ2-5	TGTGCCAGCAGTTACTCGAGGTTTGGGGGCCAAGAGACCCAGTACTTC	CASSYSRFGGQETQYF
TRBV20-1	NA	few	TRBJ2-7	TGCAGTGCTGGGATGGGTGCGGGCGGGGTTGACTACGAGCAGTACTTC	CSAGMGAGGVDYEQYF
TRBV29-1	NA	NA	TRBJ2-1	TGCAGCGTTGAATATGAGGGGCGCGAGCAGTTCTTC	CSVEYEGREQFF
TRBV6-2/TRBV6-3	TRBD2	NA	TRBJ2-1	TGTGCCAGCAGATACGGGACTAGCGGGAGATCCAATGGGCAGTTCTTC	CASRYGTSGRSNGQFF
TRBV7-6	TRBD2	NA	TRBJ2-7	TGTGCCAGCAGCTTAGGGGTAGCGGGGGGGTTCTACGAGCAGTACTTC	CASSLGVAGGFYEQYF
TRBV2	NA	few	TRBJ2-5	TGTGCCAGCAGTATACAAGGACGGAGTATCGGGGAGACCCAGTACTTC	CASSIQGRSIGETQYF
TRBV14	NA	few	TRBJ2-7	TGTGCCAGCAGCCAACTGGACAGTTACGAGCAGTACTTC	CASSQLDSYEQYF
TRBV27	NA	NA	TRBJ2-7	TGTGCCAGCAGGAGAAACAAGGGATTTATCTACAATGAGCAGTACTTC	CASRRNKGFIYNEQYF